The rows below give T cell receptor beta chains drawn from one sample of a study of blood T cell repertoires in COVID-19. TCRdb keeps only in-frame clones here, not all; method: immunoSEQ multiplex PCR. The table has over 450,000 clones, roughly nine tenths seen once; the top ten hold roughly 1%. The sample was peripheral blood. The receptor source for this set is a young man with COVID-19, enrolled during active disease. Each CDR3 is given with its conserved first and last residue. Each record gives: J gene, CDR3 length, D gene, clone size, V gene, CDR3 DNA, CDR3 protein. A D gene is named only where the DNA matches it firmly. Size values are once, few and many counts, or a class for expanded clones, and some rows have none.

TRBJ2-7 15 - - TRBV4-1 TGCGCCAGCAGCCAAGTTTGGCCATCCCCCTACGAGCAGTACTTC CASSQVWPSPYEQYF
TRBJ1-5 18 TRBD1 - TRBV7-2 TGTGCCAGCAGCTTAGGGGGGACAGGGGGAGCCTTAGGGCAGCCCCAGCATTTT CASSLGGTGGALGQPQHF
TRBJ2-2 19 TRBD2 many TRBV13 TGTGCCAGCAGCTTAATGTCGGCCGGGACTAGCGGGACGACCGGGGAGCTGTTTTTT CASSLMSAGTSGTTGELFF
TRBJ2-2 17 TRBD1 - TRBV19 TGTGCCAGTAGTACCAGGACAGGGACGCTGGGGGCCGGGGAGCTGTTTTTT CASSTRTGTLGAGELFF
TRBJ1-2 13 - - TRBV20-1 TGCAGTGCTAGTGGTCTCGGGGACTATGGCTACACCTTC CSASGLGDYGYTF
TRBJ1-2 12 - - TRBV29-1 TGCAGCTCGGGGGAGGGTAACTATGGCTACACCTTC CSSGEGNYGYTF
TRBJ2-3 16 TRBD2 - TRBV25-1 TGTGCCAGCAGTGTACGAGCGGGAGGGCGCACAGATACGCAGTATTTT CASSVRAGGRTDTQYF
TRBJ1-5 16 - - TRBV7-2 TGTGCCAGCAGCTCGGACCAGGGGCGGGGGAATCAGCCCCAGCATTTT CASSSDQGRGNQPQHF
TRBJ2-5 15 - - TRBV12-1 TGTGCCAGCAGTTCAATCATAGCGTCCCAAGAGACCCAGTACTTC CASSSIIASQETQYF
TRBJ2-2 15 - - TRBV19 TGTGCCAGTAGTATACCCAGGACTTACACCGGGGAGCTGTTTTTT CASSIPRTYTGELFF
TRBJ2-7 17 TRBD1 - TRBV9 TGTGCCAGCAGCGTAGCCATGACAGGGGGAGCCTCCTACGAGCAGTACTTC CASSVAMTGGASYEQYF
TRBJ1-5 14 - - TRBV15 TGTGCCACCAGGAGAGTGGGAGATCACCAGCCCCAGCATTTT CATRRVGDHQPQHF
TRBJ2-5 17 - - TRBV28 TGTGCCAGCAGTTCCTCCACGACAGGGAGGAAGAGAGAGACCCAGTACTTC CASSSSTTGRKRETQYF
TRBJ1-6 16 TRBD1 once TRBV7-2 TGTGCCAGCAGCTTAGTAGGTCCGGGACAGGGTTCACCCCTCCACTTT CASSLVGPGQGSPLHF
TRBJ2-7 16 - - TRBV4-1 TGCGCCAGCAGCCAAGGACAGACAGAAATAGTTTACGAGCAGTACTTC CASSQGQTEIVYEQYF
TRBJ2-1 14 TRBD2 - TRBV6-4 TGTGCCAGCAGTGACCACGGGACTAGTAATGAGCAGTTCTTC CASSDHGTSNEQFF
TRBJ2-3 15 - once TRBV30 TGTGCCTGGAGTCCATTCTCTGGGGCCACAGATACGCAGTATTTT CAWSPFSGATDTQYF
TRBJ2-5 15 - - TRBV2 TGTGCCAGCAGTGAGGACGGGGTCCCCCAAGAGACCCAGTACTTC CASSEDGVPQETQYF
TRBJ2-1 15 - - TRBV27 TGTGCCAGCAGCCCTGGAGGGTCGACGTTCAATGAGCAGTTCTTC CASSPGGSTFNEQFF
TRBJ2-7 14 - - TRBV7-9 TGTGCCAGCAGCTCCGGAGCGGCTAGCTACGAGCAGTACTTC CASSSGAASYEQYF
TRBJ2-7 21 TRBD2 - TRBV2 TGTGCCAGCAGTGAATTGGGTGGACTAGCGGGCCCAAGACTGTTTTCCTACGAGCAGTACTTC CASSELGGLAGPRLFSYEQYF
TRBJ1-2 13 - - TRBV4-1 TGCGCCAGCAGCCAACAGGGGAACTATGGCTACACCTTC CASSQQGNYGYTF
TRBJ1-6 15 TRBD1 - TRBV9 TGTGCCAGCAGCGGGACAGGGGGCTTCAATTCACCCCTCCACTTT CASSGTGGFNSPLHF
TRBJ1-1 14 - - TRBV19 TGTGCCAGTAGTCCTGGCGGGCTGAACACTGAAGCTTTCTTT CASSPGGLNTEAFF
TRBJ2-2 14 - - TRBV5-1 TGCGCCAGCAGCTTGGGACTAGGTCCCGGGGAGCTGTTTTTT CASSLGLGPGELFF
TRBJ2-7 17 TRBD2 - TRBV27 TGTGCCAGCAGTTCCCCGGCTAGCGGGCCTAGCTCCTACGAGCAGTACTTC CASSSPASGPSSYEQYF
TRBJ1-2 12 TRBD1 - TRBV2 TGTGCCAGCGGAGGACAGGGGGATGGTTACACCTTC CASGGQGDGYTF
TRBJ2-3 15 TRBD2 - TRBV18 TGTGCCAGCTCACGCGCGAGCGGGGGGCCAGATACGCAGTATTTT CASSRASGGPDTQYF
TRBJ2-3 16 TRBD1 - TRBV27 TGTGCCAGCAGTCCGAGGACAGGGGGTTCATCAGATACGCAGTATTTT CASSPRTGGSSDTQYF
TRBJ1-5 13 - once TRBV3-1/TRBV3-2 TGTGCCAGCAGCCAAGATCTGAATCAGCCCCAGCATTTT CASSQDLNQPQHF
TRBJ2-2 13 - once TRBV12-3/TRBV12-4 TGTGCCAGCAGCCTAAATTCGCAGGTTAAACTGTTTTTT CASSLNSQVKLFF
TRBJ1-2 14 TRBD1 - TRBV2 TGTGCCAGCAGACCTAAACAGGGGCGATATGGCTACACCTTC CASRPKQGRYGYTF
TRBJ2-1 17 TRBD2 - TRBV4-1 TGCGCCAGCAGCCAAGAACCCCCGGGACTAGCGAGGAATGAGCAGTTCTTC CASSQEPPGLARNEQFF
TRBJ2-3 15 - - TRBV2 TGTGCCAGCAGCGGGTGGGGGGGGCCTGAAGATACGCAGTATTTT CASSGWGGPEDTQYF
TRBJ2-2 16 TRBD2 - TRBV7-7 TGTGCTAGCAGCTTTGGTGCGGGAGGAGGGACCGGGGAGCTGTTTTTT CASSFGAGGGTGELFF
TRBJ2-2 16 TRBD2 - TRBV5-1 TGCGCCAGCAGCTTAGGGATAGCGGGAGGCACCGGGGAGCTGTTTTTT CASSLGIAGGTGELFF
TRBJ2-7 14 TRBD1 once TRBV7-9 TGTGCCAGCAGCACAGGGGATTATCTTTCGGTGCAGTACTTC CASSTGDYLSVQYF
TRBJ1-4 12 TRBD1 - TRBV3-1/TRBV3-2 TGTGCCAGCAGCCTAGACAGGGCGGTTCTGTTTTTT CASSLDRAVLFF
TRBJ2-2 16 - - TRBV7-6 TGTGCCAGCAGCGCGTCGGGACTTGTGAACACCGGGGAGCTGTTTTTT CASSASGLVNTGELFF
TRBJ1-3 14 TRBD1 - TRBV27 TGTGCCAGCAATCTACAGGGGAAAGGAAACACCATATATTTT CASNLQGKGNTIYF
TRBJ1-1 13 TRBD1 - TRBV7-8 TGTGCCAGCGGGGACAGGGGTGGGACTGAAGCTTTCTTT CASGDRGGTEAFF
TRBJ2-6 13 - - TRBV6-5 TGTGCCAGCACAGACTCTGGGGCCAACGTCCTGACTTTC CASTDSGANVLTF
TRBJ1-1 13 TRBD1 few TRBV2 TGTGCCAGTGCCTGGGGACAGGGTGATGAAGCTTTCTTT CASAWGQGDEAFF
TRBJ2-3 17 TRBD2 once TRBV6-2/TRBV6-3 TGTGCCAGCAGTTACGGGACTAGCGGGACTCGGACAGATACGCAGTATTTT CASSYGTSGTRTDTQYF
TRBJ2-1 15 TRBD2 - TRBV9 TGTGCCAGCACCCCGGGGGGGAAACTGGGAGATGAGCAGTTCTTC CASTPGGKLGDEQFF
TRBJ1-3 11 - once TRBV20-1 TGCAGTGCTACTTTTGGAAACACCATATATTTT CSATFGNTIYF
TRBJ2-3 15 - once TRBV15 TGTGCCACCAGCAGAGCACAAGTTAGCACAGATACGCAGTATTTT CATSRAQVSTDTQYF
TRBJ2-3 16 TRBD1 once TRBV27 TGTGCCAGCAGTGCCTACGGGACAGGGGTTACAGATACGCAGTATTTT CASSAYGTGVTDTQYF